This T cell receptor beta chain was recovered during a study of beta chain features in type 1 diabetes. Findings of the study overall: Researchers reported that naive, central memory and Treg TCRB repertoires appeared more similar in patients than in healthy donors.

The isolated RNA, all of it, was reverse transcribed, so expressed TCRB transcripts were what got sequenced. Stem cell-like memory T cell samples came in at an average of approximately 950,000 reads. Sequencing used immunoSEQ multiplex PCR; TCRdb keeps in-frame clones, though not all of them. The sample lists around 19,000 clones, 50% occurring once. Regarding this clone: Its antigen is unknown.

CDR1 and CDR2 from the germline V gene are SGHTA and FQGNSA. Trimming removed 5 bases at V and 6 bases at J, with 17 bases between. The CDR3 has 15 amino acids. The sequenced sample was stem cell memory CD4+ T cells from blood. The J gene is TRBJ2-1, the V gene TRBV7-2; a possible D gene is TRBD2 (6 bases). The TCR was taken from a man younger than 35 in good health. CDR3 amino acids: CASSPTSRGRNEQFF. As DNA, the CDR3 is TGTGCCAGCAGCCCAACTAGCCGGGGACGCAATGAGCAGTTCTTC.